This paragraph reports one TCR beta chain. Its antigen is currently unknown. The conserved closing phenylalanine or tryptophan is absent in this CDR3, likely reflecting a read error. The sample comes from a study of blood T cells in healthy people across ages. Study-level findings and limits: Unsorted PBMCs ruled out conclusive naive versus antigen-experienced comparison. The recorded TCR beta diversity per million T cells decreased in a roughly linear manner with age.

The use of a sample-barcoded 5' primer and a J-beta primer mix characterized a second PCR of roughly 6 to 11 cycles. Each cDNA molecule was tagged by a template-switch adaptor with 12 random nucleotides. Each CDR3 protein is one row after TCRdb ran MiXCR on the 5' RACE reads. The sample includes approximately 800,000 distinct CDR3 sequences, 20% to 25% of them seen just once. Germline lookup yields CDR1 MDHEN and CDR2 SYDVKM. Trimming left V 4 bases short and J 4 bases short, with 17 bases between. CDR3 length: 15 residues. This same sample was also taken into another study, of T cells of mothers and their children.

The chain combines TRBV28 with TRBJ2-7; possibly TRBD1 for D (8 bases). The sequence derives from a boy younger than 18 in good health. The sample comprised blood. The CDR3 region is CASSSSGRGQYEQYC. Here the CDR3 DNA reads TGTGCCAGCAGTTCTAGCGGCAGGGGGCAATACGAGCAGTACTGC.